A selection of T cell receptor beta chains follows, all from one sample in a study of cytomegalovirus exposure and HLA in healthy donors. Profiling relied on immunoSEQ multiplex PCR, and the TCRdb table lists in-frame clones only, not all of them. The sample records over 150,000 clones, about 77% being singletons. The sample was PBMCs. All receptors come from a woman aged 25 to 39 in good health and CMV-seronegative. The CDR3 runs from the conserved cysteine through the conserved F or W. The order of the fields is D gene, clone size, J gene, V gene, CDR3 DNA, CDR3 protein. The D gene is left open where the match is weak. The size of a clone is reported for some rows only, either as once, few or many, or as a class for expanded clones.

d_call: TRBD1
clone_size: .
j_call: TRBJ2-1
v_call: TRBV19
cdr3_nt: TGTGCCAGTAGTATAGATCAGGGGACAGGGGAATACAATGAGCAGTTCTTC
cdr3_aa: CASSIDQGTGEYNEQFF

d_call: TRBD1
clone_size: .
j_call: TRBJ2-7
v_call: TRBV6-5
cdr3_nt: TGTGCCAGCAGTTTGAGGACAGGGCACCCCGAGCAGTACTTC
cdr3_aa: CASSLRTGHPEQYF

d_call: .
clone_size: .
j_call: TRBJ2-1
v_call: TRBV9
cdr3_nt: TGTGCCAGCAGCGTAGGGGCGAGCTCCTACAATGAGCAGTTCTTC
cdr3_aa: CASSVGASSYNEQFF

d_call: TRBD2
clone_size: few
j_call: TRBJ2-1
v_call: TRBV7-2
cdr3_nt: TGTGCCAGCAGCTTTTCCCGGGGGGTTGGGAATGAGCAGTTCTTC
cdr3_aa: CASSFSRGVGNEQFF

d_call: .
clone_size: .
j_call: TRBJ1-4
v_call: TRBV6-6
cdr3_nt: TGTGCCAGCAGGGACTTTAATGAAAAACTGTTTTTT
cdr3_aa: CASRDFNEKLFF

d_call: .
clone_size: once
j_call: TRBJ2-2
v_call: TRBV27
cdr3_nt: TGTGCCAGCAGTTTAGTGAGCGGGGAGCTGTTTTTT
cdr3_aa: CASSLVSGELFF

d_call: TRBD1
clone_size: .
j_call: TRBJ1-4
v_call: TRBV18
cdr3_nt: TGTGCCAGCTCAAGACAGGGAACTAATGAAAAACTGTTTTTT
cdr3_aa: CASSRQGTNEKLFF

d_call: TRBD1
clone_size: .
j_call: TRBJ2-7
v_call: TRBV28
cdr3_nt: TGTGCCAGCAGTCATCCCGCCGGGACAGGGGGATCAGGCGAGCAGTACTTC
cdr3_aa: CASSHPAGTGGSGEQYF

d_call: TRBD2
clone_size: .
j_call: TRBJ2-2
v_call: TRBV7-3
cdr3_nt: TGTGCCAGCAGCTTAACGTTGTCGGGGGGGCGCACCGGGGAGCTGTTTTTT
cdr3_aa: CASSLTLSGGRTGELFF

d_call: .
clone_size: few
j_call: TRBJ2-1
v_call: TRBV2
cdr3_nt: TGTGCCAGCAGTGGAGAGGAGGCGCGTTACAATGAGCAGTTCTTC
cdr3_aa: CASSGEEARYNEQFF

d_call: .
clone_size: .
j_call: TRBJ1-1
v_call: TRBV11-2
cdr3_nt: TGTGCCAGCAGCTTAGTATACGGGTTTTCTGCTGAAGCTTTCTTT
cdr3_aa: CASSLVYGFSAEAFF

d_call: .
clone_size: .
j_call: TRBJ1-5
v_call: TRBV27
cdr3_nt: TGTGCCAGCAGTTCAAGTGGCTATCAGCCCCAGCATTTT
cdr3_aa: CASSSSGYQPQHF

d_call: .
clone_size: few
j_call: TRBJ2-1
v_call: TRBV7-8
cdr3_nt: TGTGCCAGCAGCCCCCCCCGGGGACTCGCCCGGGATGAGCAGTTCTTC
cdr3_aa: CASSPPRGLARDEQFF

d_call: .
clone_size: .
j_call: TRBJ2-1
v_call: TRBV12-2
cdr3_nt: TGTGCAAGTCGCTTAGCCTCTTCGCTGAGGCGCAATGAGCAGTTCTTC
cdr3_aa: CASRLASSLRRNEQFF

d_call: TRBD1
clone_size: .
j_call: TRBJ1-2
v_call: TRBV5-4
cdr3_nt: TGTGCCAGCAGCCTTGACAGGGGGTCGCATGGCTACACCTTC
cdr3_aa: CASSLDRGSHGYTF

d_call: TRBD1
clone_size: .
j_call: TRBJ1-3
v_call: TRBV30
cdr3_nt: TGTGCCTCCCGGGGCCCGAACCGCCGGGACAGGGGGCAGTTCTCTGGAAACACCATATATTTT
cdr3_aa: CASRGPNRRDRGQFSGNTIYF

d_call: TRBD1
clone_size: .
j_call: TRBJ1-1
v_call: TRBV5-8
cdr3_nt: TGTGCCAGCAGCTTGCTGACAGGGTTCCGTACTGAAGCTTTCTTT
cdr3_aa: CASSLLTGFRTEAFF

d_call: TRBD2
clone_size: .
j_call: TRBJ2-1
v_call: TRBV2
cdr3_nt: TGTGCCAGCAGCGGGACTAGCGGGATCAATGAGCAGTTCTTC
cdr3_aa: CASSGTSGINEQFF

d_call: .
clone_size: .
j_call: TRBJ1-1
v_call: TRBV7-9
cdr3_nt: TGTGCCAGCAGCTTTTTACTGGACACTGAAGCTTTCTTT
cdr3_aa: CASSFLLDTEAFF

d_call: .
clone_size: .
j_call: TRBJ2-7
v_call: TRBV30
cdr3_nt: TGTGCCTGGAGCCCTGGGGCTAGGTCGATCTTC
cdr3_aa: CAWSPGARSIF

d_call: TRBD2
clone_size: .
j_call: TRBJ2-7
v_call: TRBV11-2
cdr3_nt: TGTGCCAGCAGCTCCCTCCGATTGATAACTAGCGGTCTTTCCTACGAGCAGTACTTC
cdr3_aa: CASSSLRLITSGLSYEQYF

d_call: .
clone_size: .
j_call: TRBJ2-7
v_call: TRBV5-5
cdr3_nt: TGTGCCAGCAGCTTGTCCGGGGTATCTGGAGAGCAGTACTTC
cdr3_aa: CASSLSGVSGEQYF

d_call: TRBD1
clone_size: few
j_call: TRBJ1-4
v_call: TRBV5-1
cdr3_nt: TGCGCCAGCAGCTTGGGATTGACAGGGAATGAAAAACTGTTTTTT
cdr3_aa: CASSLGLTGNEKLFF

d_call: .
clone_size: .
j_call: TRBJ2-7
v_call: TRBV21-1
cdr3_nt: TGTGCCAGCAGCCCGCGACAGGGTTGGCCCTACGAGCAGTACTTC
cdr3_aa: CASSPRQGWPYEQYF

d_call: .
clone_size: .
j_call: TRBJ1-1
v_call: TRBV10-3
cdr3_nt: TGTGCCATCAGTGAGTCCTGGGGGCAGAACACTGAAGCTTTCTTT
cdr3_aa: CAISESWGQNTEAFF

d_call: .
clone_size: .
j_call: TRBJ1-2
v_call: TRBV4-1
cdr3_nt: TGCGCCAGCAGCCAACGGACCGACAGGCGTAACTATGGCTACCCCTTC
cdr3_aa: CASSQRTDRRNYGYPF

d_call: TRBD1
clone_size: .
j_call: TRBJ1-2
v_call: TRBV2
cdr3_nt: TGTGCCAGCAGGACAGGGGGCGCGGTGAACTATGGCTACACCTTC
cdr3_aa: CASRTGGAVNYGYTF

d_call: .
clone_size: .
j_call: TRBJ2-2
v_call: TRBV30
cdr3_nt: TGTGCCTGGAGTGACTACAAAGAAACCGGGGAGCTGTTTTTT
cdr3_aa: CAWSDYKETGELFF

d_call: .
clone_size: few
j_call: TRBJ1-2
v_call: TRBV11-2
cdr3_nt: TGTGCCAGCAGCCCCTCCGTAAGAGGCCTCGGTGGCTACACCTTC
cdr3_aa: CASSPSVRGLGGYTF

d_call: TRBD1
clone_size: few
j_call: TRBJ2-7
v_call: TRBV29-1
cdr3_nt: TGCAGCGTATTACTCGGGACAGGGGAGACCTACGAGCAGTACTTC
cdr3_aa: CSVLLGTGETYEQYF

d_call: .
clone_size: once
j_call: TRBJ2-7
v_call: TRBV5-1
cdr3_nt: TGCGCCAGCAGCTTGACAGGGTTCTACGAGCAGTACTTC
cdr3_aa: CASSLTGFYEQYF

d_call: .
clone_size: once
j_call: TRBJ1-1
v_call: TRBV5-1
cdr3_nt: TGCGCCAGCAGCTTCGTGGCCAGGTGGAGGACTGAAGCTTTCTTT
cdr3_aa: CASSFVARWRTEAFF

d_call: .
clone_size: .
j_call: TRBJ1-1
v_call: TRBV9
cdr3_nt: TGTGCCAGCAGCCCTGGCCCTGCTTCGAACACTGAAGCTTTCTTT
cdr3_aa: CASSPGPASNTEAFF

d_call: .
clone_size: .
j_call: TRBJ2-3
v_call: TRBV5-6
cdr3_nt: TGTGCCAGCAGCTTGGGGGCCCACACAGATACGCAGTATTTT
cdr3_aa: CASSLGAHTDTQYF

d_call: .
clone_size: .
j_call: TRBJ1-6
v_call: TRBV15
cdr3_nt: TGTGCCACCAGCAGAGATAACGCCGCGTCCTATAATTCACCCCTCCACTTT
cdr3_aa: CATSRDNAASYNSPLHF

d_call: .
clone_size: .
j_call: TRBJ2-7
v_call: TRBV5-6
cdr3_nt: TGTGCCAGCAGCCCCGGACATCCTACCTACGAGCAGTACTTC
cdr3_aa: CASSPGHPTYEQYF

d_call: .
clone_size: .
j_call: TRBJ1-3
v_call: TRBV9
cdr3_nt: TGTGCCAGCAGCCCTTCGGGGGGCGGCTCTGGAAACACCATATATTTT
cdr3_aa: CASSPSGGGSGNTIYF

d_call: TRBD1
clone_size: .
j_call: TRBJ1-4
v_call: TRBV5-1
cdr3_nt: TGCGCCAGCAGCCTCGGACAGGGCGCCACATTTAATGAAAAACTGTTTTTT
cdr3_aa: CASSLGQGATFNEKLFF

d_call: .
clone_size: .
j_call: TRBJ1-5
v_call: TRBV2
cdr3_nt: TGTGCCAGCAGTGAGACTTCCCCCCAAGAGCCCCAGCATTTT
cdr3_aa: CASSETSPQEPQHF

d_call: .
clone_size: .
j_call: TRBJ2-3
v_call: TRBV7-9
cdr3_nt: TGTGCCAGCAGCTTATTAGCAGATACGCAGTATTTT
cdr3_aa: CASSLLADTQYF

d_call: .
clone_size: .
j_call: TRBJ1-1
v_call: TRBV7-9
cdr3_nt: TGTGCCAGCAGCTTGTACAGGGACACTGAAGCTTTCTTT
cdr3_aa: CASSLYRDTEAFF

d_call: TRBD2
clone_size: .
j_call: TRBJ2-5
v_call: TRBV5-1
cdr3_nt: TGCGCCAGCAGCTTGGCGCTAGCGGGACAAGAGACCCAGTACTTC
cdr3_aa: CASSLALAGQETQYF

d_call: TRBD1
clone_size: few
j_call: TRBJ1-1
v_call: TRBV5-1
cdr3_nt: TGCGCCAGCAGCTTGGCGGGCAGGGGGGCTTTCTTT
cdr3_aa: CASSLAGRGAFF

d_call: TRBD2
clone_size: .
j_call: TRBJ2-7
v_call: TRBV14
cdr3_nt: TGTGCCAGCAGCCCAAAGTTAGCGGGACCCTCCTACGAGCAGTACTTC
cdr3_aa: CASSPKLAGPSYEQYF

d_call: TRBD1
clone_size: .
j_call: TRBJ1-5
v_call: TRBV4-1
cdr3_nt: TGCGCCAGCAGCCAAAGGGCAGGGGGCCAGCAGCCCCAGCATTTT
cdr3_aa: CASSQRAGGQQPQHF

d_call: .
clone_size: .
j_call: TRBJ1-1
v_call: TRBV5-1
cdr3_nt: TGCGCCAGCAGCTTGGGGGCAGGGCCCGACACTGAAGCTTTCTTT
cdr3_aa: CASSLGAGPDTEAFF

d_call: .
clone_size: .
j_call: TRBJ1-4
v_call: TRBV5-3
cdr3_nt: TGTGCCAGCGCACGTAGTGCCCGGACTAATGAAAAACTGTTTTTT
cdr3_aa: CASARSARTNEKLFF

d_call: .
clone_size: few
j_call: TRBJ1-1
v_call: TRBV29-1
cdr3_nt: TGCAGCGTGCCCAGAAACACTGAAGCTTTCTTT
cdr3_aa: CSVPRNTEAFF

d_call: .
clone_size: .
j_call: TRBJ2-4
v_call: TRBV4-1
cdr3_nt: TGCGCCAGCAGCCAAGGTGGCGGGGCCGGGGGAAACATTCAGTACTTC
cdr3_aa: CASSQGGGAGGNIQYF

d_call: TRBD2
clone_size: .
j_call: TRBJ2-3
v_call: TRBV10-2
cdr3_nt: TGCGCCAGCAGTGAGTCGTGGCGGGGGGGCACAGATACGCAGTATTTT
cdr3_aa: CASSESWRGGTDTQYF

d_call: TRBD1
clone_size: .
j_call: TRBJ1-4
v_call: TRBV5-1
cdr3_nt: TGCGCCAGCGGCTTGACAGGGGGTGAAAAACTGTTTTTT
cdr3_aa: CASGLTGGEKLFF

d_call: TRBD1
clone_size: .
j_call: TRBJ2-3
v_call: TRBV27
cdr3_nt: TGTGCCAGCAGTTTCGAGGGGGCCTACACAGATACGCAGTATTTT
cdr3_aa: CASSFEGAYTDTQYF

d_call: TRBD1
clone_size: few
j_call: TRBJ2-1
v_call: TRBV28
cdr3_nt: TGTGCCAGCAGTTTACTAGGGGACAGGGAGGAGCAGTTCTTC
cdr3_aa: CASSLLGDREEQFF

d_call: .
clone_size: .
j_call: TRBJ1-2
v_call: TRBV9
cdr3_nt: TGTGCCAGCAGCGCAGGGACAAGAGGAGGCTACACCTTC
cdr3_aa: CASSAGTRGGYTF

d_call: TRBD1
clone_size: .
j_call: TRBJ1-1
v_call: TRBV5-6
cdr3_nt: TGTGCCAGCAGAGGGACAGGTAGAGCTTTCTTT
cdr3_aa: CASRGTGRAFF